The 25 T cell receptor beta chains given below trace back to one sample, sequenced in a study of T cells in Graves' hyperthyroidism and ophthalmopathy. The source material, RNA transcripts, was used to amplify TCR beta CDR3 regions. HTBI primers were used for first-round RT-PCR of the TCR CDR3. From the multiplex PCR reads, TCRdb called clonotypes with MiXCR, one entry per CDR3 protein. The data hold approximately 640,000 distinct CDR3 sequences, with 15% to 20% observed a single time. Sequences were obtained from blood. The receptors here all came from a man aged 50 to 60 with Graves' hyperthyroidism.

This clonotype was recorded at least ten times. The chain uses TRBV29-1 and TRBJ2-1; 7 bases align to TRBD1. J lost 0 bases, V lost 3 bases, and 8 bases had no gene match. Germline CDR1 SQVTM, CDR2 ANQGSEA. The CDR3 covers 16 residues. CDR3 in amino acids: CSVEGTGTVSYNEQFF. The CDR3, as DNA: TGCAGCGTTGAGGGTACCGGGACAGTCTCCTACAATGAGCAGTTCTTC.

The chain is built from TRBV6-2 or TRBV6-3 and TRBJ1-5; D gene unclear. Trimming removed 2 bases at V and 0 bases at J, with 8 bases between. Germline values: CDR1 MNHEY, CDR2 SVGEGT. The CDR3 runs 15 residues. CDR3 bases: TGTGCCAGCAGTTACAACTGGGTTAGCAATCAGCCCCAGCATTTT. Its protein product is CASSYNWVSNQPQHF.

The CDR3 sequence is CSVTIYNEQFF. For the CDR3, the DNA is TGCAGCGTCACCATTTACAATGAGCAGTTCTTC. The rearrangement uses TRBV29-1 and TRBJ2-1; no clear D. Trimming stripped 6 bases from V and 4 bases from J, with 7 bases between. CDR1 and CDR2 (germline): SQVTM, ANQGSEA. The CDR3 is made up of 11 amino acids.

Comments on this clonotype: Since a much larger clone is just one base distant, this may be a read error. The CDR3 here is CAWSSPDGYNEKLFF. CDR3 nucleotides: TGTGCCTGGAGTTCCCCGGACGGATATAATGAAAAACTGTTTTTT. The rearrangement joins TRBV30 to TRBJ1-4; D is uncertain. Trimming cost V 2 bases and J 4 bases, with 14 bases left between them. The germline V gene encodes CDR1 GTSNPN and CDR2 SVGIG (reference sequence). The CDR3 totals 15 residues. Complete variable domain (other parts from reference TRBV30 and TRBJ1-4): SQTIHQWPATLVQPVGSPLSLECTVEGTSNPNLYWYRQAAGRGLQLLFYSVGIGQISSEVPQNLSASRPQDRQFILSSKKLLLSDSGFYLCAWSSPDGYNEKLFFGSGTQLSVL.

This chain connects TRBV20-1 to TRBJ2-2; D might be TRBD1 (6 bases). Trimming left V 1 base short and J 4 bases short, with 7 bases between. Per the germline V gene, CDR1 is DFQATT and CDR2 is SNEGSKA (reference sequence). The CDR3 contains 13 residues. This CDR3 is CSARARGTGELFF. CDR3 in DNA: TGCAGTGCTAGAGCCAGGGGCACCGGGGAGCTGTTTTTT.

Many counts were recorded for this clonotype. This sequence joins TRBV7-2 and TRBJ2-2; D unresolved. The CDR3 is 16 amino acids. Trimming took 3 bases from V and 4 from J, leaving 15 bases between them. The germline gives CDR1 SGHTA, CDR2 FQGNSA. The CDR3 DNA reads TGTGCCAGCAGCTTTCTCAACCTAGGACCCACCGGGGAGCTGTTTTTT. The encoded protein is CASSFLNLGPTGELFF.

The chain recombines TRBV2 with TRBJ2-3; D is undetermined. Germline loops: CDR1 SNHLY, CDR2 FYNNEI. V was cut by 3 bases and J by 0 bases, with 10 bases left in between. The CDR3 length is 15 residues. CDR3 nucleotide sequence: TGTGCCAGCAGTGACCTAGGAACTAGCACAGATACGCAGTATTTT. It encodes CASSDLGTSTDTQYF.

This clonotype was counted ten times or more. As DNA, the CDR3 is TGTGCCACCAGCGTCATGGGGTATTCACCCCTCCACTTT. Translated, it gives CATSVMGYSPLHF. The gene calls are TRBV28 and TRBJ1-6; no clear D gene. Per the germline V gene, CDR1 is MDHEN and CDR2 is SYDVKM. V shed 10 bases and J shed 8 bases, with 15 bases lying between them. CDR3 length: 13 residues.

This clonotype was found many times. The chain couples TRBV3-1 to TRBJ2-7, with TRBD2 matching over 11 bases. The CDR3 is 16 residues long. Per germline, CDR1 LGHDT and CDR2 YNNKEL (reference sequence). Germline trimming cut 5 bases from V and 3 bases from J; bases unmatched to any gene: 9. In nucleotides, the CDR3 is TGTGCCAGCAGCATACTAGCGGGAGTGGAGGGCTACGAGCAGTACTTC. It codes for CASSILAGVEGYEQYF.

This clonotype was observed at least ten times. The chain links TRBV7-3 to TRBJ2-1, with D perhaps TRBD2 (5 bases). The CDR3 covers 13 residues. Germline V lookup: CDR1 SGHTA, CDR2 FQGTGA. Trimming took off 3 bases at V and 7 bases at J, with 10 bases between the two ends. The CDR3 DNA reads TGTGCCAGCAGCTTTCCTCCGGGGAATGAGCAGTTCTTC. It is translated as CASSFPPGNEQFF.

The V and J genes are TRBV29-1 and TRBJ2-7, with TRBD1 matching over 7 bases. V was pared by 3 bases and J by 2 bases, with 13 bases of the junction left unmatched. Germline values: CDR1 SQVTM, CDR2 ANQGSEA. The CDR3 is 16 residues long. The CDR3 protein is CSVEGAPTGVAYEQYF. CDR3 DNA: TGCAGCGTTGAGGGTGCCCCAACAGGGGTTGCCTACGAGCAGTACTTC.

This clonotype was picked up many times. The V and J genes are TRBV5-1 and TRBJ2-1, with TRBD2 identical over 7 bases. CDR1 SGHRS and CDR2 YFSETQ come from the germline V gene. CDR3 length: 14 amino acids. The V segment lost 3 bases and the J segment 4 bases; nucleotides outside the gene matches: 4. CDR3 region: CASSSAGLYNEQFF. As DNA, the CDR3 is TGCGCCAGCAGCTCAGCGGGGCTTTACAATGAGCAGTTCTTC.

This clonotype occurred many times. The V gene is TRBV11-3, the J gene TRBJ2-1, with D tentatively TRBD1 or TRBD2 (6 bases each). CDR1 and CDR2 (germline): SGHNT, YENEEA. V gave up 0 bases and J gave up 6 bases, with 12 bases separating them. This CDR3 has 15 amino acids. DNA of the CDR3: TGTGCCAGCAGCTTAGATGGGAGGACAGTCAATGAGCAGTTCTTC. It encodes CASSLDGRTVNEQFF. Combining the CDR3 with reference TRBV11-3 and TRBJ2-1 gives the whole variable domain EAGVVQSPRYKIIEKKQPVAFWCNPISGHNTLYWYLQNLGQGPELLIRYENEEAVDDSQLPKDRFSAERLKGVDSTLKIQPAELGDSAVYLCASSLDGRTVNEQFFGPGTRLTVL.

The genes are TRBV6-5 and TRBJ1-5; 12 bases agree with TRBD1. V gave up 2 bases and J gave up 5 bases; unmatched junction bases: 16. Germline V gives CDR1 MNHEY, CDR2 SVGAGI. This CDR3 region has 20 residues. This CDR3 reads CASSYVSPGTGGFSDQPQHF. The CDR3 coding sequence is TGTGCCAGCAGTTACGTTTCCCCCGGGACAGGGGGCTTTTCGGATCAGCCCCAGCATTTT.

The chain uses TRBV7-8 and TRBJ1-6; D possibly corresponds to TRBD1 (6 bases). CDR1 is SGHVS and CDR2 is FQNEAQ in the germline V gene. The V and J ends lost 0 bases and 10 bases respectively, with 13 bases between them. The CDR3 runs 15 residues. As DNA, the CDR3 is TGTGCCAGCAGCTTAGCGCGAACAGGGAACTCACCCCTCCACTTT. Encoded protein: CASSLARTGNSPLHF.

This clonotype was counted many times. J is TRBJ2-3 and V is TRBV27; 7 nucleotides line up with TRBD2. The V segment lost 5 bases and the J segment 2 bases; nucleotides outside the gene matches: 10. The CDR3 loop spans 16 amino acids. Germline V gives CDR1 MNHEY, CDR2 SMNVEV (reference sequence). DNA for the CDR3: TGTGCCAGCAGTCGAGAAGGGAGGGCCGCCACAGATACGCAGTATTTT. Translated, it gives CASSREGRAATDTQYF.

A note on this clonotype: A read error may explain this, as a much larger clone is one base away. The conserved phenylalanine or tryptophan is not found at the CDR3 terminus, so this likely reflects a read error. This chain joins TRBV5-1 and TRBJ1-4; 9 nucleotides align to TRBD1. The CDR3 length is 14 residues. V was clipped by 4 bases and J by 5 bases; unmatched bases: 3. Germline lookup yields CDR1 SGHRS and CDR2 YFSETQ. CDR3 DNA: TGCGCCAGCAGCATCGGGACAGGGAATGAAAAACTGTTTTCT. Its translation: CASSIGTGNEKLFS.

This clonotype was seen many times. This chain links TRBV29-1 with TRBJ2-1; 10 nucleotides align to TRBD2. V shed 1 base, J shed 4 bases, and the junction held 7 bases outside the gene matches. From germline, CDR1 is SQVTM and CDR2 ANQGSEA. The CDR3 has 16 amino acids. As DNA, the CDR3 is TGCAGCGTTGAAGGATCGACTAGCGGGTTTTACAATGAGCAGTTCTTC. Amino acids: CSVEGSTSGFYNEQFF.

The rearrangement links TRBV9 to TRBJ2-2; 10 positions match TRBD1. The junction had 6 bases not matched to a gene; V was cut back by 3 bases and J by 4 bases. CDR1 SGDLS and CDR2 YYNGEE come from the germline V gene. The CDR3 runs to 16 residues. CDR3 coding DNA: TGTGCCAGCAGCGGTCCGGGACAGGGGTTCACCGGGGAGCTGTTTTTT. Amino acid sequence: CASSGPGQGFTGELFF.

This clonotype was detected only a few times. V usage is TRBV28 and J usage is TRBJ1-5, with TRBD1 matching over 7 bases. CDR1 MDHEN and CDR2 SYDVKM come from the germline V gene. The CDR3 consists of 14 residues. The junction had 6 bases not matched to a gene; V was cut back by 6 bases and J by 4 bases. The CDR3: CASRQGTGNQPQHF. The CDR3 DNA reads as TGTGCCAGCAGACAGGGGACCGGTAATCAGCCCCAGCATTTT. Based on the CDR3 plus reference TRBV28 and TRBJ1-5, the full variable domain is DVKVTQSSRYLVKRTGEKVFLECVQDMDHENMFWYRQDPGLGLRLIYFSYDVKMKEKGDIPEGYSVSREKKERFSLILESASTNQTSMYLCASRQGTGNQPQHFGDGTRLSIL.

This clonotype was seen repeatedly, ten times or more. The rearrangement links TRBV20-1 to TRBJ2-7; D could derive from TRBD1 or TRBD2 (5 bases each). The V end was cut by 7 bases, the J end by 1 base, with 14 bases between. The CDR3 is 13 residues long. Germline CDR1 and CDR2: DFQATT and SNEGSKA (reference sequence). For the CDR3, the DNA is TGCAGTGATAATCCGGGACCATCCTACGAGCAGTACTTC. It yields the protein CSDNPGPSYEQYF.

This clonotype has ten or more counts. The chain carries TRBV10-3 and TRBJ2-3; D not certain. This CDR3 has 14 amino acids. The germline V gene has CDR1 ENHRY and CDR2 SYGVKD. V lost 10 bases to trimming and J lost 2 bases, with 16 bases between them. The CDR3 loop is CATYSGPHTDTQYF. For the CDR3, the DNA is TGTGCCACGTACTCCGGGCCACACACAGATACGCAGTATTTT.

The chain is built from TRBV6-2 or TRBV6-3 and TRBJ2-2, with D unclear. CDR1 is MNHEY, CDR2 SVGEGT, per germline. The V and J ends lost 6 bases and 4 bases respectively, with 18 bases between them. The CDR3 consists of 16 residues. CDR3 amino acids: CASSYNRPTATGELFF. The CDR3 DNA sequence: TGTGCCAGCAGCTACAATCGCCCCACAGCCACCGGGGAGCTGTTTTTT.

This chain joins TRBV14 and TRBJ2-2, with 14 bases lining up with TRBD2. The V and J ends lost 0 bases and 7 bases, in that order; junction bases with no gene match: 10. This CDR3 region has 19 residues. CDR1 is SGHDN and CDR2 is FVKESK in the germline V gene. In DNA, the CDR3 is TGTGCCAGCAGCCAAGATCATTCGGGACTAGCGGGAGTAGGCGGGGAGCTGTTTTTT. This sequence encodes CASSQDHSGLAGVGGELFF.

Concerning this clonotype itself: A much larger clone differs from this one at a single base, so this may be a read error. The chain employs TRBV20-1 and TRBJ2-7, with D perhaps being TRBD1 or TRBD2 (5 bases each). Per the germline V gene, CDR1 is DFQATT and CDR2 is SNEGSKA (reference sequence). CDR3 length: 14 residues. This CDR3 is CGAALSGRPYEQYF. CDR3 coding DNA: TGCGGTGCGGCACTTTCGGGACGGCCCTACGAGCAGTACTTC.